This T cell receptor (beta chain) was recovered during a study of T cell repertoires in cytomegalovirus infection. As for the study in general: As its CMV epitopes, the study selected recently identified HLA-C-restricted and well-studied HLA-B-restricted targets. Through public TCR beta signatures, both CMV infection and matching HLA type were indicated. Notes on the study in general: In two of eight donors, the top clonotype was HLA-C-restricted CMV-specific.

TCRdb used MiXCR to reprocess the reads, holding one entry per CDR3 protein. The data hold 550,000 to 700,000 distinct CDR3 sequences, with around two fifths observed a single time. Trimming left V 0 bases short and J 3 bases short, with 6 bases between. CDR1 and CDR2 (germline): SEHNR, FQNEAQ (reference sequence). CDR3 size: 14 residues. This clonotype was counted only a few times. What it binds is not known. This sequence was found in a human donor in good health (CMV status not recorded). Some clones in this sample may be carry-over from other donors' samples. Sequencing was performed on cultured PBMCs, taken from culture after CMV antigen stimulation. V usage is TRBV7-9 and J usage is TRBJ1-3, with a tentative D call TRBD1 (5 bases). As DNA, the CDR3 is TGTGCCAGCAGCTTAGCGCAGGGTGGAAACACCATATATTTT. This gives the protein CASSLAQGGNTIYF.